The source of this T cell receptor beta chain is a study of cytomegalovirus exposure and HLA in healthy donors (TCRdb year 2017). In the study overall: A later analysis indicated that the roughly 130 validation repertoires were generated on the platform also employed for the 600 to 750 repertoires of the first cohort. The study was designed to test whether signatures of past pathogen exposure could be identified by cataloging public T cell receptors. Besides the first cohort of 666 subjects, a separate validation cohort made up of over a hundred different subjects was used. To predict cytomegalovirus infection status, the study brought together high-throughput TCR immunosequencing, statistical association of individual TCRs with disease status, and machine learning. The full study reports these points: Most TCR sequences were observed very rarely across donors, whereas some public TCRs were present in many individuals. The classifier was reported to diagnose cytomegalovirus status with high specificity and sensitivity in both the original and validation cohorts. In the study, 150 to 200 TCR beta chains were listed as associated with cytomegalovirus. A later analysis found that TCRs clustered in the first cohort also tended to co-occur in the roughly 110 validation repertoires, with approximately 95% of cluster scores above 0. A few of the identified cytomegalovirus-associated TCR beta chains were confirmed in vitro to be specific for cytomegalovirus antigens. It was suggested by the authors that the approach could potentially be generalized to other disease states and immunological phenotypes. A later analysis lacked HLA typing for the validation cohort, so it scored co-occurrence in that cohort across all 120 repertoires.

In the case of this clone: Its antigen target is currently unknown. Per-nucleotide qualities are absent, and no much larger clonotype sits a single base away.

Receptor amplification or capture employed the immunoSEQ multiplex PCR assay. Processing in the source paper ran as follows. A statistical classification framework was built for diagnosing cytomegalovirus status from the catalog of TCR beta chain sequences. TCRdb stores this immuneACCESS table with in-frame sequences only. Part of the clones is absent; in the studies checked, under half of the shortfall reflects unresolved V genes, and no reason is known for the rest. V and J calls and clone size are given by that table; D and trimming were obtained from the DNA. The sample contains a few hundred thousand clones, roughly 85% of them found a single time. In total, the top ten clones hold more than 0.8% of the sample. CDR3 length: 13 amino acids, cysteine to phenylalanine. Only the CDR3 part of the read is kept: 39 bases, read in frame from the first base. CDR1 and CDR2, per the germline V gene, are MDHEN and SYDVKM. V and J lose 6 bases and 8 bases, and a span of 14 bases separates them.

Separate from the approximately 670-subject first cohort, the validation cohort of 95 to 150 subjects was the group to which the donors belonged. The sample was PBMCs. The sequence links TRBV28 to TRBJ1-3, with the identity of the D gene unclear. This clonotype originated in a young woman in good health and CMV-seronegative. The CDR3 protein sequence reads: CASSLRPEDTIYF. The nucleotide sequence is TGTGCCAGCAGCCTCCGCCCGGAGGACACCATATATTTT.